These 27 T cell receptor beta chains came from one sample sequenced in a study of early T cells in non-severe SARS-CoV-2 infection. MiXCR, applied by TCRdb to the 5' RACE reads, yields one record per CDR3 protein. The data contain around 26,000 distinct CDR3 sequences, roughly 4.6% of them singletons. Material: whole blood. The receptors here all came from an adult who was a healthcare worker with PCR-confirmed SARS-CoV-2 infection or an uninfected control (not recorded which).

V and J are TRBV3-1 and TRBJ1-1; D gene ambiguous. CDR1 and CDR2 (germline): LGHDT, YNNKEL (reference sequence). V was shortened by 0 bases and J by 1 base, with 9 bases between the two germline ends. The CDR3 spans 15 residues. Here the CDR3 reads CASSQDQGWNTEAFF. The DNA for the CDR3 is TGTGCCAGCAGCCAAGATCAAGGGTGGAACACTGAAGCTTTCTTT.

This clonotype was seen repeatedly, ten times or more. The chain uses TRBV20-1 and TRBJ1-6; D not resolved. Trimming shortened V by 1 base and J by 8 bases, and 12 bases separated the two germline ends. Germline CDR1 is DFQATT and CDR2 is SNEGSKA (reference sequence). CDR3 length: 14 residues. CDR3 DNA sequence: TGCAGTGCTAGAGCGCACCGTCAGGATTCACCCCTCCACTTT. This gives the protein CSARAHRQDSPLHF.

The chain joins TRBV29-1 to TRBJ2-6; tentative D call: TRBD1 (6 bases). Per germline, CDR1 SQVTM and CDR2 ANQGSEA. With 5 bases removed from V and 0 bases from J, the gap between germline ends came to 14 bases. The CDR3 is 16 residues long. CDR3 residues: CSVPGTSSSGANVLTF. The CDR3 nucleotides read TGCAGCGTTCCCGGGACATCGAGCTCTGGGGCCAACGTCCTGACTTTC.

In its sample, this clonotype was seen many times. This chain joins TRBV11-3 and TRBJ2-3, with D uncertain. The CDR3 has 12 residues. The V end was cut by 5 bases, the J end by 7 bases, with 10 bases between. CDR1 is SGHNT, CDR2 YENEEA, per germline. The CDR3 loop is CASSAGGHTQYF. The DNA for the CDR3 is TGTGCCAGCAGCGCCGGCGGACATACGCAGTATTTT.

This clonotype was seen a few times. The chain has TRBV25-1 and TRBJ2-7; D is possibly TRBD1 or TRBD2 (5 bases each). The CDR3 has 13 amino acids. The V and J ends lost 5 bases and 3 bases respectively, with 11 bases between them. Germline V gives CDR1 MGHDK, CDR2 SYGVNS. For the CDR3, the DNA is TGTGCCAGCAGTTGGGACGCGGGCTACGAGCAGTACTTC. It yields the protein CASSWDAGYEQYF.

The chain uses TRBV7-2 and TRBJ1-6; TRBD1 is a possible D gene (5 bases). From germline, CDR1 is SGHTA and CDR2 FQGNSA. CDR3 length: 16 amino acids. Trimming removed 5 bases from V and 3 bases from J, with 14 bases in between. The CDR3 loop reads CASSRDSGFYNSPLHF. The CDR3 DNA reads TGTGCCAGCAGCCGCGACAGTGGCTTCTATAATTCACCCCTCCACTTT.

This chain uses TRBV6-5 with TRBJ2-7, with D perhaps matching TRBD1 or TRBD2 (5 bases each). Trimming took 6 bases from V and 5 from J, leaving 14 bases between them. The germline CDR1 and CDR2 sequences are MNHEY and SVGAGI. The CDR3 loop spans 13 amino acids. CDR3 region: CASRGVDRDEQYF. The CDR3 nucleotides are TGTGCCAGCAGGGGGGTAGATCGAGACGAGCAGTACTTC.

This clonotype occurred a few times. The chain carries TRBV5-1 and TRBJ2-7; tentative D call: TRBD1 (6 bases). V was cut by 3 bases and J by 7 bases, with 14 bases left in between. Germline CDR1 reads SGHRS; CDR2 reads YFSETQ. The CDR3 covers 13 residues. The CDR3 coding sequence is TGCGCCAGCAGCTCCGACTGGCAGGGGGAGCAGTACTTC. Translated: CASSSDWQGEQYF. Based on the CDR3 plus reference TRBV5-1 and TRBJ2-7, the full variable domain is KAGVTQTPRYLIKTRGQQVTLSCSPISGHRSVSWYQQTPGQGLQFLFEYFSETQRNKGNFPGRFSGRQFSNSRSEMNVSTLELGDSALYLCASSSDWQGEQYFGPGTRLTVT.

This clonotype was found many times. V is TRBV6-5 and J is TRBJ1-2; 8 bases agree with TRBD1. CDR1 and CDR2 from the germline V gene are MNHEY and SVGAGI. Trimming at V came to 2 bases and at J to 3 bases, leaving 11 bases not matched to a gene. The CDR3 consists of 17 residues. The CDR3 bases are TGTGCCAGCAGTTACCGGCGTACAGGGGGGTCAGACTATGGCTACACCTTC. Encoded protein: CASSYRRTGGSDYGYTF.

This clonotype was detected only a few times. An end of the junction does not agree with germline; a read error may underlie this. The chain links TRBV28 to TRBJ1-1; no definite D call. The CDR3 loop spans 11 amino acids. Germline V gives CDR1 MDHEN, CDR2 SYDVKM. The CDR3 DNA reads as TGTGCCAGCAGTATAAACACTGAAGCTTTTTTT. Protein sequence: CASSINTEAFF.

The chain carries TRBV10-2 and TRBJ1-4, with 7 bases identical to TRBD1. V gave up 2 bases and J gave up 0 bases; unmatched junction bases: 3. The CDR3 runs 16 residues. In germline, CDR1 is WSHSY, CDR2 SAAADI. The CDR3 region has the DNA TGCGCCAGCAGTGAGAGGGGACAGACAACTAATGAAAAACTGTTTTTT. Amino acids: CASSERGQTTNEKLFF.

This clonotype has at least ten counts. The chain is built from TRBV6-5 and TRBJ2-7; tentatively, D is TRBD1 (5 bases). Trimming removed 6 bases at V and 3 bases at J, with 9 bases between. The V gene's germline CDR1 is MNHEY and CDR2 SVGAGI. This CDR3 has 12 amino acids. CDR3 in amino acids: CASSTGVYEQYF. CDR3 DNA sequence: TGTGCCAGCAGCACAGGAGTCTACGAGCAGTACTTC.

There are a few counts of this clonotype. The CDR3 reads CASSPGTGVPYEQYF. Written as DNA, the CDR3 is TGTGCCAGCAGCCCCGGGACAGGGGTCCCCTACGAGCAGTACTTC. This chain connects TRBV7-7 to TRBJ2-7; TRBD1 aligns across 10 bases. The length of the CDR3 is 15 residues. V lost 5 bases, J lost 2 bases, and 6 bases stayed unmatched. CDR1 is SSHAT and CDR2 is FNYEAQ in the germline V gene (reference sequence).

This clonotype was recorded many times. The chain couples TRBV7-6 to TRBJ2-7; TRBD1 might be the D (6 bases). CDR3 length: 16 amino acids. In germline, CDR1 is SGHVS, CDR2 FNYEAQ. V lost 3 bases and J 3 bases, leaving 18 bases between the germline ends. The CDR3 DNA reads TGTGCCAGCAGCTTTGGGCGGACAGAAGCGTTCTACGAGCAGTACTTC. The encoded protein is CASSFGRTEAFYEQYF. The full variable domain, with the rest looked up from reference TRBV7-6 and TRBJ2-7, is GAGVSQSPRYKVTKRGQDVALRCDPISGHVSLYWYRQALGQGPEFLTYFNYEAQQDKSGLPNDRFSAERPEGSISTLTIQRTEQRDSAMYRCASSFGRTEAFYEQYFGPGTRLTVT.

The chain is built from TRBV7-2 and TRBJ2-1, with D possibly matching TRBD2 (6 bases). This CDR3 spans 15 amino acids. Trimming cost V 5 bases and J 0 bases, with 11 bases left between them. In germline, CDR1 is SGHTA, CDR2 FQGNSA. The CDR3 reads CASSPTSSSYNEQFF. For the CDR3, the DNA is TGTGCCAGCAGCCCGACTAGTAGCTCCTACAATGAGCAGTTCTTC.

This clonotype was seen repeatedly, ten times or more. The chain combines TRBV4-2 with TRBJ1-1; maybe TRBD1 (6 bases). The germline CDR1 and CDR2 sequences are LGHNA and YNFKEQ. Trimming cost V 1 base and J 0 bases, with 12 bases left between them. The CDR3 extends over 16 amino acids. The CDR3 region is CASSQAMGGLNTEAFF. The CDR3 nucleotides are TGTGCCAGCAGCCAAGCCATGGGGGGCCTGAACACTGAAGCTTTCTTT.

This clonotype was seen at least ten times. The rearrangement uses TRBV10-3 and TRBJ1-1, with 9 bases lining up with TRBD1. Unmatched junction bases numbered 4, after V lost 7 bases and J lost 1 base. Germline V gene sequence: CDR1 ENHRY, CDR2 SYGVKD. The CDR3 runs to 14 residues. CDR3 sequence reads: CAITRQGENTEAFF. CDR3 nucleotide sequence: TGTGCCATCACTCGACAGGGGGAGAACACTGAAGCTTTCTTT.

This clonotype was found many times. V and J are TRBV5-1 and TRBJ1-5; 7 bases are shared with TRBD1. CDR1 SGHRS and CDR2 YFSETQ come from the germline V gene. The CDR3 totals 14 residues. V dropped 0 bases and J dropped 5; count of bases not matched to a gene: 2. CDR3 sequence: CASSLGQGDQPQHF. CDR3 coding DNA: TGCGCCAGCAGCTTGGGACAGGGTGATCAGCCCCAGCATTTT.

This clonotype has more than one count but fewer than ten. V gene TRBV7-6 combines with J gene TRBJ2-2; 9 bases are a match to TRBD1. The CDR3 consists of 15 residues. The germline V gene has CDR1 SGHVS and CDR2 FNYEAQ. Germline trimming cut 1 base from V and 7 bases from J; bases unmatched to any gene: 4. The chain's CDR3 is CASSLDETGGGELFF. The CDR3 DNA reads TGTGCCAGCAGCTTAGACGAGACAGGGGGCGGGGAGCTGTTTTTT.

This clonotype was counted many times. The chain recombines TRBV20-1 with TRBJ1-4; no definite D call. Trimming took 6 bases from V and 6 from J, leaving 17 bases between them. The germline V gene has CDR1 DFQATT and CDR2 SNEGSKA (reference sequence). The CDR3 has 14 residues. The chain's CDR3 is CSAKSSRGDEKLFF. CDR3 nucleotides: TGCAGTGCAAAAAGCTCCCGCGGGGATGAAAAACTGTTTTTT.

The V call is TRBV7-2, the J call TRBJ1-1; TRBD1 aligns across 7 bases. This CDR3 has 13 amino acids. Germline CDR1 is SGHTA and CDR2 is FQGNSA. Trimming took 4 bases from V and 4 from J; bases not matched to a gene: 3. The CDR3 DNA reads as TGTGCCAGCAGCTCACGACAGGGCACTGAAGCTTTCTTT. Translating gives CASSSRQGTEAFF.

This clonotype occurred many times. The chain couples TRBV30 to TRBJ1-4, with TRBD1 matching over 7 bases. Germline CDR1 and CDR2: GTSNPN and SVGIG (reference sequence). CDR3 size: 12 residues. V shed 4 bases, J shed 6 bases, and the junction held 2 bases outside the gene matches. The CDR3 sequence: CAWIQGDEKLFF. The CDR3 DNA is TGTGCCTGGATTCAGGGGGATGAAAAACTGTTTTTT.

This clonotype appeared many times. The rearrangement links TRBV27 to TRBJ2-7, with 10 bases matching TRBD1. The CDR3 consists of 15 residues. V dropped 7 bases and J dropped 2; count of bases not matched to a gene: 8. CDR1 and CDR2 from the germline V gene are MNHEY and SMNVEV (reference sequence). The CDR3 reads CASISGQGPAYEQYF. The CDR3 region has the DNA TGTGCCAGCATATCGGGACAGGGGCCTGCCTACGAGCAGTACTTC.

Within the sample, this clonotype is medium-sized. The genes are TRBV6-6 and TRBJ1-2; 9 bases align to TRBD1. The CDR3 runs to 17 residues. Per the germline V gene, CDR1 is MNHNY and CDR2 is SVGAGI (reference sequence). Germline trimming cut 2 bases from V and 3 bases from J; bases unmatched to any gene: 10. CDR3 DNA: TGTGCCAGCAGTTACCTTGGGGACAGGGACTTAGACTATGGCTACACCTTC. It specifies CASSYLGDRDLDYGYTF.

At least ten counts were recorded for this clonotype. The rearrangement joins TRBV6-1 to TRBJ2-2; 7 bases map to TRBD2. The CDR3 is 14 residues long. V lost 10 bases and J lost 4; bases outside the gene matches: 9. Per germline, CDR1 MNHNS and CDR2 SASEGT. The CDR3 reads CANEGGEGTGELFF. CDR3 nucleotide sequence: TGTGCCAACGAGGGCGGGGAGGGCACCGGGGAGCTGTTTTTT.

This clonotype was seen ten or more times. The CDR3 coding sequence is TGTGCCAGCAGTTACCCCCAGACCGACGACACTGAAGCTTTCTTT. This codes for CASSYPQTDDTEAFF. J is TRBJ1-1 and V is TRBV6-6; the D is unclear. This CDR3 spans 15 amino acids. Germline CDR1 is MNHNY and CDR2 is SVGAGI (reference sequence). V was clipped by 2 bases and J by 3 bases, with 13 bases between them.

This clonotype appeared many times. The V gene is TRBV20-1, the J gene TRBJ1-1; no clear D gene. There are 12 residues in the CDR3. The germline V gene encodes CDR1 DFQATT and CDR2 SNEGSKA (reference sequence). The ends were cut back, 3 bases at V and 5 bases at J, with 10 bases in the middle. The CDR3 sequence: CSASWKTTEAFF. The CDR3 bases are TGCAGTGCTAGCTGGAAAACGACTGAAGCTTTCTTT.